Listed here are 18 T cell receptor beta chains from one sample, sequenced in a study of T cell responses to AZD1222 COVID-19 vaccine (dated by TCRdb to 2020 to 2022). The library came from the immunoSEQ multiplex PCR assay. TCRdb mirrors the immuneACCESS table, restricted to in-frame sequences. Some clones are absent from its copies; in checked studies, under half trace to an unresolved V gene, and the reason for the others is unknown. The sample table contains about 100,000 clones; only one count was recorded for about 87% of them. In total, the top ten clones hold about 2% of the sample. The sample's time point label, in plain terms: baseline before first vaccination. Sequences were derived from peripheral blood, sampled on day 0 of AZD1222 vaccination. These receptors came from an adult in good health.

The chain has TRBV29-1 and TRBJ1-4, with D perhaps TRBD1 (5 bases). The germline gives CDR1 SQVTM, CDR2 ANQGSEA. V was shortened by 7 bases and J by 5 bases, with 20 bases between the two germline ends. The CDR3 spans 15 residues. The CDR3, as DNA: TGCAGCGCCCGTTTAAATTCGGGGGGGAATGAAAAACTGTTTTTT. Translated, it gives CSARLNSGGNEKLFF.

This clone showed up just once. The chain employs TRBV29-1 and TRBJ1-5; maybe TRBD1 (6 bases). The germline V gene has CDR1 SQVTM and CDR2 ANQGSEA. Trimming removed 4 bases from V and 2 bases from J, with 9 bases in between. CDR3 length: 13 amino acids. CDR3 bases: TGCAGCGTTGCCGGGGGGCGCAATCAGCCCCAGCATTTT. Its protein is CSVAGGRNQPQHF.

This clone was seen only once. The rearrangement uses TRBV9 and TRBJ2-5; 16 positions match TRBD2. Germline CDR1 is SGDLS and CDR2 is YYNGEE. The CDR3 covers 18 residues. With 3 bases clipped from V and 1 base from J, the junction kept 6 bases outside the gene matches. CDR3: CASSAGTSGRAFQETQYF. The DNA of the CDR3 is TGTGCCAGCAGCGCGGGGACTAGCGGGAGGGCCTTCCAAGAGACCCAGTACTTC.

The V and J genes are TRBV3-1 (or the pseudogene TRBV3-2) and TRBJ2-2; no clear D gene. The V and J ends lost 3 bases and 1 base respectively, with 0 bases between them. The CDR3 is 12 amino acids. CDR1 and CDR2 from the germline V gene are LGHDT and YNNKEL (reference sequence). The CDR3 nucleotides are TGTGCCAGCAGCCAGAACACCGGGGAGCTGTTTTTT. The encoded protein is CASSQNTGELFF.

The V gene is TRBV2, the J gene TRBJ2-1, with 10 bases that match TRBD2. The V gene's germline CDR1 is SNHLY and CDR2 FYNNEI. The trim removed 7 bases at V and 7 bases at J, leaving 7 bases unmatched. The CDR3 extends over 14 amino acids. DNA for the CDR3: TGTGCCAGCACGAGCGGGAGGGCCGGGAATGAGCAGTTCTTC. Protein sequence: CASTSGRAGNEQFF.

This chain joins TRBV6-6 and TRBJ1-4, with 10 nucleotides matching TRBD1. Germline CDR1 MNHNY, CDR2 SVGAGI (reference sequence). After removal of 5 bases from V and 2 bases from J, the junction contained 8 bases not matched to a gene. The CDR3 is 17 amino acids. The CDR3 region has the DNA TGTGCCAGCAGTCGAAAACGGACAGGGGGTACTAATGAAAAACTGTTTTTT. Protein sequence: CASSRKRTGGTNEKLFF.

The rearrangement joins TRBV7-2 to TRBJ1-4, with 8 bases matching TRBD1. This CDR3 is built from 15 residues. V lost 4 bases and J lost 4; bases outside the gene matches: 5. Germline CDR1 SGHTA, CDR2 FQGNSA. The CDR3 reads CASSSQGAVNEKLFF. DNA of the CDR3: TGTGCCAGCAGCTCGCAGGGGGCTGTTAATGAAAAACTGTTTTTT. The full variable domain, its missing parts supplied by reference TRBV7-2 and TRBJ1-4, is GAGVSQSPSNKVTEKGKDVELRCDPISGHTALYWYRQSLGQGLEFLIYFQGNSAPDKSGLPSDRFSAERTGGSVSTLTIQRTQQEDSAVYLCASSSQGAVNEKLFFGSGTQLSVL.

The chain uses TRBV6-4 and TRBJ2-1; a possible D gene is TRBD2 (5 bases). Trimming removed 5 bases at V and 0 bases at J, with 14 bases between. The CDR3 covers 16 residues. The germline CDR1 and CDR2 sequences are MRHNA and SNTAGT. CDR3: CASSSLPGSSYNEQFF. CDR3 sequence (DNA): TGTGCCAGCAGTTCATTACCGGGAAGCTCCTACAATGAGCAGTTCTTC.

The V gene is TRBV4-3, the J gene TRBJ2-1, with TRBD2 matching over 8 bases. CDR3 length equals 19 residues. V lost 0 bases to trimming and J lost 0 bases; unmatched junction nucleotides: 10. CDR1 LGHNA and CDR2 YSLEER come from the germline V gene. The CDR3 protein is CASSQDGRLSGASYNEQFF. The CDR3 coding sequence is TGCGCCAGCAGCCAAGACGGAAGGCTTAGCGGGGCCTCCTACAATGAGCAGTTCTTC.

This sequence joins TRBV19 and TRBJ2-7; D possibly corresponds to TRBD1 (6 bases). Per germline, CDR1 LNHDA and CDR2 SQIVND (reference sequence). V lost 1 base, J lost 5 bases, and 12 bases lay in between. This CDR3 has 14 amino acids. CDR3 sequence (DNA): TGTGCCAGTAGTATAGTAGGGGGTCTAGACGAGCAGTACTTC. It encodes CASSIVGGLDEQYF.

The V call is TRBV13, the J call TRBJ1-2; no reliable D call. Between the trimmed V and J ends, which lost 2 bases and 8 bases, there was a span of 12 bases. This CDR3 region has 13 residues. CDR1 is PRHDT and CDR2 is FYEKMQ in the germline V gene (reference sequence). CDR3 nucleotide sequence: TGTGCCAGCAGCTTATGGAGCCTAAGGGGCTACACCTTC. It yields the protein CASSLWSLRGYTF. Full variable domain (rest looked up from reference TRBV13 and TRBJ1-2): AAGVIQSPRHLIKEKRETATLKCYPIPRHDTVYWYQQGPGQDPQFLISFYEKMQSDKGSIPDRFSAQQFSDYHSELNMSSLELGDSALYFCASSLWSLRGYTFGSGTRLTVV.

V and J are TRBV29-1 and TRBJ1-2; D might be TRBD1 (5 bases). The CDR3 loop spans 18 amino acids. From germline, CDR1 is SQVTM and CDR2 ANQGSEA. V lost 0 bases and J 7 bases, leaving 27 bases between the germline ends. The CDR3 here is CSVEDPVILFEGTIGYTF. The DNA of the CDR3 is TGCAGCGTTGAAGACCCCGTTATATTATTTGAGGGGACGATTGGCTACACCTTC.

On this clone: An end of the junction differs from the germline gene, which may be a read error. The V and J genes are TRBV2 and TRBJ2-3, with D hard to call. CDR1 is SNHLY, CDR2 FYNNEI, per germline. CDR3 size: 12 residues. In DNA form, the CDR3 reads TGTGCCAGCCGTGAGGATTCAGATACGCAGTATTTT. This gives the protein CASREDSDTQYF. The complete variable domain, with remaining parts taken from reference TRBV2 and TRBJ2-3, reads EPEVTQTPSHQVTQMGQEVILRCVPISNHLYFYWYRQILGQKVEFLVSFYNNEISEKSEIFDDQFSVERPDGSNFTLKIRSTKLEDSAMYFCASREDSDTQYFGPGTRLTVL.

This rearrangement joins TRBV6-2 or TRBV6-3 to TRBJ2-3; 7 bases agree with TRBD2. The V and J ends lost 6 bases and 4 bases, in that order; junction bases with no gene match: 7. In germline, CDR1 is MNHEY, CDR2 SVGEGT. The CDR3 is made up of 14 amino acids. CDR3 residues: CASSPGRPPDTQYF. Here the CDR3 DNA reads TGTGCCAGCAGCCCCGGGAGGCCCCCAGATACGCAGTATTTT.

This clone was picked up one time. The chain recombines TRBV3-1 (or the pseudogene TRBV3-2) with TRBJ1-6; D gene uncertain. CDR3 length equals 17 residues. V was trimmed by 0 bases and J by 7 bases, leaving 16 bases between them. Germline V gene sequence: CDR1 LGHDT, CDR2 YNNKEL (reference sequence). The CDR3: CASSQERGRTPNSPLHF. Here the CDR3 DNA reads TGTGCCAGCAGCCAAGAGCGCGGGAGAACGCCGAATTCACCCCTCCACTTT.

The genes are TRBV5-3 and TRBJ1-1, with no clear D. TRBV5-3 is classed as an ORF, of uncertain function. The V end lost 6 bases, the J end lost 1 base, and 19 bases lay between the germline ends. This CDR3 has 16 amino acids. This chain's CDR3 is CARIAVGRYENTEAFF. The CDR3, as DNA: TGTGCCAGAATCGCAGTTGGGCGGTACGAGAACACTGAAGCTTTCTTT.

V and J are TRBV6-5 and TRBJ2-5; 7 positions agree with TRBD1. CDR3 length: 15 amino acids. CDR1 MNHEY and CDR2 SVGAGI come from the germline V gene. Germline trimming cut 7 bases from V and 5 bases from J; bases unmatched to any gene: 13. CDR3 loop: CASTHQKGALETQYF. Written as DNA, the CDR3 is TGTGCCAGCACGCATCAGAAGGGGGCTTTGGAGACCCAGTACTTC.

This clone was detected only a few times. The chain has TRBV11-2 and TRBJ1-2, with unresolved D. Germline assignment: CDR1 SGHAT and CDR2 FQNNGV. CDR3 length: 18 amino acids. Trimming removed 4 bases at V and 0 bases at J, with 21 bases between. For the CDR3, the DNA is TGTGCCAGCAGCTCTTTGACTCGCAGCAGGAGCACTAACTATGGCTACACCTTC. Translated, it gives CASSSLTRSRSTNYGYTF. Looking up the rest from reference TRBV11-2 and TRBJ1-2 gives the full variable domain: EAGVAQSPRYKIIEKRQSVAFWCNPISGHATLYWYQQILGQGPKLLIQFQNNGVVDDSQLPKDRFSAERLKGVDSTLKIQPAKLEDSAVYLCASSSLTRSRSTNYGYTFGSGTRLTVV.